Below are 22 T cell receptor beta chains sequenced from a single sample in a study of T cell responses to AZD1222 COVID-19 vaccine (dated by TCRdb to the early 2020s). The sample's time point label is to be understood as: about 28 days (+/-7) after the second vaccine dose. The treatment or condition label on this specimen signifies: meningococcal conjugate vaccine given as trial control. Library generation was performed with the immunoSEQ multiplex PCR assay. The table comes from immuneACCESS by way of TCRdb, which keeps in-frame sequences with V and J called. Part of the clones is missing from these tables; in studies checked, under half for an unresolved V gene and the rest for unknown reasons. In this sample the table shows tens of thousands of clones, around 89% of which occur a single time. The top ten constitute 9% to 10% of the sample. The sequenced sample was peripheral blood, obtained 28 days after the second dose of the MenACWY control vaccine. These receptors all come from an adult who received the MenACWY meningococcal vaccine as a control.

The chain joins TRBV30 to TRBJ2-1, with D possibly called TRBD1 or TRBD2 (6 bases each). In germline, CDR1 is GTSNPN, CDR2 SVGIG (reference sequence). The germline V and J ends were trimmed by 3 bases and 6 bases, with 15 bases remaining between them. The CDR3 length is 14 residues. The CDR3 bases are TGTGCCTGGAGGCTGGGGGGCAGGGGCAATGAGCAGTTCTTC. Translating gives CAWRLGGRGNEQFF.

The J gene is TRBJ2-3, the V gene TRBV5-1, with a tentative D call TRBD2 (5 bases). CDR3 size: 13 residues. V was trimmed by 3 bases and J by 2 bases, leaving 7 bases between them. Germline loops: CDR1 SGHRS, CDR2 YFSETQ. CDR3 in amino acids: CASSSGITDTQYF. CDR3 coding DNA: TGCGCCAGCAGCTCGGGGATCACAGATACGCAGTATTTT.

The V gene is TRBV10-3, the J gene TRBJ1-1; no reliable D call. CDR3 length: 14 residues. Trimming stripped 2 bases from V and 0 bases from J, with 7 bases between. The germline gives CDR1 ENHRY, CDR2 SYGVKD. In nucleotides, the CDR3 is TGTGCCATCAGTGAGCCGGGTTTGAACACTGAAGCTTTCTTT. This encodes CAISEPGLNTEAFF.

The rearrangement links TRBV7-3 to TRBJ1-1, with no clear D. Germline CDR1 reads SGHTA; CDR2 reads FQGTGA. Trimming shortened V by 2 bases and J by 4 bases, and 20 bases separated the two germline ends. This CDR3 spans 17 amino acids. The CDR3 coding sequence is TGTGCCAGCAGCTTAGGGAAACGGACGCGGAGGATCACTGAAGCTTTCTTT. Encoded protein: CASSLGKRTRRITEAFF.

This sequence joins TRBV5-7 and TRBJ1-2; D remains ambiguous. TRBV5-7 qualifies as an ORF whose function is uncertain. Between the trimmed V and J ends, which lost 0 bases and 7 bases, there was a span of 7 bases. The CDR3 runs to 12 residues. The CDR3 sequence: CASSLGEGGYTF. CDR3 DNA sequence: TGTGCCAGCAGCTTGGGGGAGGGTGGCTACACCTTC.

The rearrangement links TRBV10-3 to TRBJ2-1, with TRBD2 matching over 12 bases. The germline CDR1 and CDR2 sequences are ENHRY and SYGVKD. CDR3 length equals 16 residues. The V and J ends lost 6 bases and 8 bases, in that order; junction bases with no gene match: 11. The CDR3 here is CAIRELAGGPSDEQFF. CDR3 sequence (DNA): TGTGCCATCAGAGAACTAGCGGGGGGCCCCTCCGATGAGCAGTTCTTC.

The chain carries TRBV2 and TRBJ2-3; a weak D match, TRBD1 (6 bases). With 3 bases removed from V and 8 bases from J, the gap between germline ends came to 12 bases. Germline CDR1 and CDR2: SNHLY and FYNNEI. The CDR3 has 13 residues. The CDR3 loop reads CASSETGGGTQYF. The CDR3, as DNA: TGTGCCAGCAGTGAGACAGGTGGCGGTACGCAGTATTTT.

The gene calls are TRBV6-5 and TRBJ1-5; D gene unclear. The germline V gene has CDR1 MNHEY and CDR2 SVGAGI. V lost 7 bases to trimming and J lost 1 base, with 14 bases between them. The CDR3 is made up of 15 amino acids. Here the CDR3 reads CASTRKSLSNQPQHF. CDR3 in DNA: TGTGCCAGCACCCGAAAGTCGTTGAGCAATCAGCCCCAGCATTTT.

This sequence joins TRBV18 and TRBJ1-2; 12 positions match TRBD1. V shed 0 bases and J 4 bases; nucleotides not matched to a gene: 6. Germline V CDR1 and CDR2: KGHSH, LQKENI. The length of the CDR3 is 17 residues. The CDR3 DNA is TGTGCCAGCTCACCACCGGGGACAGGGGGCGCCCTCTATGGCTACACCTTC. This gives the protein CASSPPGTGGALYGYTF.

The chain has TRBV2 and TRBJ2-3; D not certain. Trimming took 7 bases from V and 0 from J, leaving 11 bases between them. The V gene's germline CDR1 is SNHLY and CDR2 FYNNEI. This CDR3 contains 14 residues. CDR3 loop: CASKLSSSTDTQYF. CDR3 sequence (DNA): TGTGCCAGCAAATTAAGTTCTAGCACAGATACGCAGTATTTT.

This sequence joins TRBV27 and TRBJ1-1; tentative D call: TRBD1 (5 bases). Germline-derived CDR1 and CDR2 are MNHEY and SMNVEV (reference sequence). This CDR3 is built from 15 residues. V shed 3 bases and J shed 6 bases, with 17 bases lying between them. CDR3 residues: CASSFSRALGAEAFF. The CDR3 bases are TGTGCCAGCAGTTTTTCTAGGGCCCTGGGGGCTGAAGCTTTCTTT.

V is TRBV27 and J is TRBJ1-4; 12 nucleotides align to TRBD1. The CDR3 totals 15 residues. V gave up 5 bases and J gave up 8 bases; unmatched junction bases: 6. CDR1 and CDR2 from the germline V gene are MNHEY and SMNVEV (reference sequence). The CDR3 region has the DNA TGTGCCAGCAGTCCCGGGACAGGGGGCAGGGAAAAACTGTTTTTT. Translating it yields CASSPGTGGREKLFF. The full variable domain, rest sourced from reference TRBV27 and TRBJ1-4, is EAQVTQNPRYLITVTGKKLTVTCSQNMNHEYMSWYRQDPGLGLRQIYYSMNVEVTDKGDVPEGYKVSRKEKRNFPLILESPSPNQTSLYFCASSPGTGGREKLFFGSGTQLSVL.

In DNA, the CDR3 is TGTGCCAGCAGCTTCCGGGGGGGCTCCTACGAGCAGTACTTC. It translates to CASSFRGGSYEQYF. V gene TRBV5-5 combines with J gene TRBJ2-7; 8 nucleotides agree with TRBD2. Losses at the gene ends were 2 bases for V and 0 bases for J; bases not matched to a gene: 1. Germline V gene lookup returns CDR1 SGHKS and CDR2 YYEKEE (reference sequence). CDR3 length: 14 residues.

A few counts support this clone. This chain joins TRBV19 and TRBJ1-2; D remains unclear. Germline V CDR1 and CDR2: LNHDA, SQIVND (reference sequence). The CDR3 is 14 amino acids. Deletions cut 4 bases from V and 3 bases from J, with 12 bases between. CDR3 residues: CASSRGSRDYGYTF. The CDR3 DNA is TGTGCCAGTAGTAGAGGGTCAAGAGACTATGGCTACACCTTC.

The V gene is TRBV6-2 or TRBV6-3, the J gene TRBJ1-2, with 9 nucleotides matching TRBD1. The CDR3 covers 14 residues. V lost 5 bases to trimming and J lost 4 bases; unmatched junction nucleotides: 5. CDR1 MNHEY and CDR2 SVGEGT come from the germline V gene. Here the CDR3 reads CASSLGTGIYGYTF. The DNA of the CDR3 is TGTGCCAGCAGTCTCGGGACAGGGATCTATGGCTACACCTTC.

The rearrangement links TRBV2 to TRBJ2-1, with no clear D. The length of the CDR3 is 12 residues. CDR1 is SNHLY and CDR2 is FYNNEI in the germline V gene. Trimming cost V 4 bases and J 9 bases, with 10 bases left between them. CDR3 sequence: CASSVVPVEQFF. In nucleotides, the CDR3 is TGTGCCAGCAGTGTGGTCCCAGTTGAGCAGTTCTTC.

This clone was found a few times. The chain is built from TRBV9 and TRBJ2-3, with 7 bases identical to TRBD2. The germline V gene encodes CDR1 SGDLS and CDR2 YYNGEE. This CDR3 has 19 amino acids. The junction had 17 bases not matched to a gene; V was cut back by 0 bases and J by 4 bases. The CDR3 DNA is TGTGCCAGCAGCGTAGACTGGGGCCGCGGGGGAAGGGGCGCAGATACGCAGTATTTT. Translated: CASSVDWGRGGRGADTQYF.

The chain uses TRBV2 and TRBJ1-3, with D unresolved. Per the germline V gene, CDR1 is SNHLY and CDR2 is FYNNEI. CDR3 length: 12 amino acids. Trimming pared 6 bases from V and 0 bases from J, leaving 3 bases between. CDR3 coding DNA: TGTGCCAGCAGGTACTCTGGAAACACCATATATTTT. This sequence encodes CASRYSGNTIYF. Full variable domain (rest looked up from reference TRBV2 and TRBJ1-3): EPEVTQTPSHQVTQMGQEVILRCVPISNHLYFYWYRQILGQKVEFLVSFYNNEISEKSEIFDDQFSVERPDGSNFTLKIRSTKLEDSAMYFCASRYSGNTIYFGEGSWLTVV.

The rearrangement joins TRBV19 to TRBJ1-4; the D is unclear. This CDR3 has 15 amino acids. The V end was cut by 9 bases, the J end by 0 bases, with 14 bases between. Germline V gene data show CDR1 as LNHDA and CDR2 as SQIVND (reference sequence). As DNA, the CDR3 is TGTGCCAGCCAGCTTGACATTGCAACTAATGAAAAACTGTTTTTT. Amino acids: CASQLDIATNEKLFF.

The chain combines TRBV19 with TRBJ2-2, with TRBD2 matching 10 bases. Germline assignment: CDR1 LNHDA and CDR2 SQIVND (reference sequence). There are 19 residues in the CDR3. V dropped 2 bases and J dropped 1; count of bases not matched to a gene: 10. CDR3 DNA sequence: TGTGCCAGTAGTATAAGGGCACTAGCGGGGCCGGAGAACACCGGGGAGCTGTTTTTT. It specifies CASSIRALAGPENTGELFF.

J is TRBJ2-7 and V is TRBV5-1; TRBD1 aligns across 9 bases. With 3 bases clipped from V and 5 bases from J, the junction kept 6 bases outside the gene matches. Germline values: CDR1 SGHRS, CDR2 YFSETQ. The CDR3 runs to 14 residues. CDR3 nucleotide sequence: TGCGCCAGCAGCTGGGACAGGGAGAACCACGAGCAGTACTTC. Encoded protein: CASSWDRENHEQYF.

This clone was seen only a few times. The chain carries TRBV30 and TRBJ2-2; D may correspond to TRBD1 or TRBD2 (5 bases each). Germline V gene lookup returns CDR1 GTSNPN and CDR2 SVGIG (reference sequence). Trimming cost V 8 bases and J 0 bases, with 16 bases left between them. There are 15 residues in the CDR3. The CDR3 sequence is CAREVGVANTGELFF. For the CDR3, the DNA is TGTGCCAGAGAAGTGGGGGTTGCGAACACCGGGGAGCTGTTTTTT.